The 8 T cell receptor beta chains reported below all come from one sample, sequenced in a study of blood T cells in healthy people across ages. With a J-beta primer mix and a sample-barcoded 5' primer, a second PCR ran about 6 to 11 cycles. TCRdb re-called the 5' RACE reads through MiXCR, storing one row per CDR3 protein. Here the sample spans approximately 490,000 distinct CDR3 sequences, 24% being singletons. This sample also belongs to another study, concerning T cells of mothers and their children.

The material sequenced was blood. The receptors were sampled from a boy aged 5-17 years in good health.

This chain connects TRBV7-9 to TRBJ2-3; D may be TRBD1 or TRBD2 (5 bases each). Germline CDR1 is SEHNR and CDR2 is FQNEAQ (reference sequence). Trimming pared 5 bases from V and 1 base from J, leaving 16 bases between. The CDR3 has 16 amino acids. In DNA form, the CDR3 reads TGTGCCAGCAGCCCGGGACCTAAAGGAGGCACAGATACGCAGTATTTT. Protein product: CASSPGPKGGTDTQYF.

This clonotype was seen a few times. V and J are TRBV2 and TRBJ2-1, with TRBD2 matching over 11 bases. Germline V lookup: CDR1 SNHLY, CDR2 FYNNEI. V was clipped by 5 bases and J by 8 bases; unmatched bases: 23. This CDR3 is 20 amino acids long. The CDR3 sequence: CASSMPVQGVRLAGLYEQFF. In DNA form, the CDR3 reads TGTGCCAGCAGTATGCCGGTACAGGGGGTAAGACTAGCGGGGCTATATGAGCAGTTCTTC.

Concerning this clonotype: The conserved phenylalanine or tryptophan normally closing the CDR3 is absent here, so this likely arose from a read error. This chain joins TRBV10-3 and TRBJ1-2; tentative D call: TRBD1 (6 bases). This CDR3 spans 13 amino acids. V dropped 4 bases and J dropped 6 bases, with 12 bases sitting between them. From germline, CDR1 is ENHRY and CDR2 SYGVKD. The DNA of the CDR3 is TGTGCCATCAGTGTCGGGGGGGCTCATGGCTACACCGTC. Amino acids: CAISVGGAHGYTV.

J is TRBJ2-7 and V is TRBV5-1; 7 bases are a match to TRBD2. With 2 bases clipped from V and 2 bases from J, the junction kept 7 bases outside the gene matches. The CDR3 sequence is 15 residues long. Germline V lookup: CDR1 SGHRS, CDR2 YFSETQ. CDR3 bases: TGCGCCAGCAGCTTCCGGCGGGAGAGAACCTACGAGCAGTACTTC. Protein product: CASSFRRERTYEQYF.

The V call is TRBV7-2, the J call TRBJ1-6; D unresolved. The V end was cut by 5 bases, the J end by 10 bases, with 9 bases between. Germline loops: CDR1 SGHTA, CDR2 FQGNSA. The CDR3 contains 12 residues. The CDR3 reads CASSPGMSPLHF. DNA of the CDR3: TGTGCCAGCAGCCCCGGTATGTCACCCCTCCACTTT. The whole variable domain, filled in from reference TRBV7-2 and TRBJ1-6, reads GAGVSQSPSNKVTEKGKDVELRCDPISGHTALYWYRQSLGQGLEFLIYFQGNSAPDKSGLPSDRFSAERTGGSVSTLTIQRTQQEDSAVYLCASSPGMSPLHFGNGTRLTVT.

The gene calls are TRBV7-9 and TRBJ2-2; D may match TRBD1 or TRBD2 (5 bases each). Trimming removed 5 bases from V and 5 bases from J, with 15 bases in between. The V gene's germline CDR1 is SEHNR and CDR2 FQNEAQ (reference sequence). The CDR3 extends over 15 amino acids. The CDR3 is CASSPRGPSTGELFF. Here the CDR3 DNA reads TGTGCCAGCAGCCCCCGGGGCCCCTCGACCGGGGAGCTGTTTTTT.

Only a few counts were recorded for this clonotype. This chain uses TRBV3-1 with TRBJ1-2; a possible D gene is TRBD1 (6 bases). This CDR3 is built from 16 residues. Germline CDR1 is LGHDT and CDR2 is YNNKEL (reference sequence). Trimming removed 0 bases from V and 0 bases from J, with 11 bases in between. The CDR3 sequence: CASSQDVDSSNYGYTF. CDR3 DNA sequence: TGTGCCAGCAGCCAAGATGTGGACAGTTCTAACTATGGCTACACCTTC.

This clonotype has a handful of counts. This rearrangement joins TRBV18 to TRBJ2-5; the D gene is possibly TRBD2 (6 bases). V shed 0 bases and J shed 2 bases, with 37 bases lying between them. This CDR3 is 24 amino acids long. In germline, CDR1 is KGHSH, CDR2 LQKENI. CDR3 nucleotides: TGTGCCAGCTCACCACCTATTCCAACCCCTTGGTTTCCGATACAGCGGGTAGGACAAGAGACCCAGTACTTC. This sequence encodes CASSPPIPTPWFPIQRVGQETQYF. Drawing the rest from reference TRBV18 and TRBJ2-5, the complete variable domain is NAGVMQNPRHLVRRRGQEARLRCSPMKGHSHVYWYRQLPEEGLKFMVYLQKENIIDESGMPKERFSAEFPKEGPSILRIQQVVRGDSAAYFCASSPPIPTPWFPIQRVGQETQYFGPGTRLLVL.